Below, 25 T cell receptor beta chains from the same sample are listed, as sequenced in a study of Siglec-9 on CD8 T cells in melanoma. Method: immunoSEQ multiplex PCR; TCRdb's copy keeps in-frame clones and lacks some. This repertoire shows around 30,000 clones, 75% to 90% found once; its top ten account for nearly 6%. The sample consisted of Siglec-9- CD8+ T cells sorted from blood. The receptor set was obtained from a human donor in good health.

The sample holds a few counts of this clone. The J gene is TRBJ1-1, the V gene TRBV30; D is unresolved. CDR3 length: 14 amino acids. The V gene's germline CDR1 is GTSNPN and CDR2 SVGIG (reference sequence). The V gene lost 2 bases and the J gene lost 0 bases, with 10 bases spanning the gap. CDR3 DNA sequence: TGTGCCTGGAGTCCAATAGGACTGAACACTGAAGCTTTCTTT. Translating it yields CAWSPIGLNTEAFF.

The chain recombines TRBV19 with TRBJ2-7; a possible D gene is TRBD1 (5 bases). The germline V and J ends were trimmed by 1 base and 1 base, with 8 bases remaining between them. CDR1 is LNHDA, CDR2 SQIVND, per germline (reference sequence). The CDR3 has 14 residues. CDR3 region: CASSIAAGSYEQYF. Here the CDR3 DNA reads TGTGCCAGTAGTATAGCGGCAGGGTCCTACGAGCAGTACTTC.

This clone was found once. The J gene is TRBJ2-1, the V gene TRBV10-1; 8 nucleotides match TRBD2. CDR3 length: 12 residues. J gave up 15 bases and V 3 bases, and 7 bases lay outside the gene matches. The germline gives CDR1 WNHNN, CDR2 SYGVQD (reference sequence). In DNA, the CDR3 is TGCGCCAGCAGTGATGGGGCGGGGGGCATGTTCTTC. Protein sequence: CASSDGAGGMFF.

This sequence joins TRBV11-1 and TRBJ1-5; unclear D gene. Germline values: CDR1 SGHAT, CDR2 FQDESV (reference sequence). V gave up 4 bases and J gave up 7 bases, with 11 bases separating them. The CDR3 loop spans 13 amino acids. CDR3 in amino acids: CASSYFAGQPQHF. Here the CDR3 DNA reads TGTGCCAGCAGCTATTTTGCGGGACAGCCCCAGCATTTT.

J is TRBJ2-7 and V is TRBV27, with D uncertain. CDR1 MNHEY and CDR2 SMNVEV come from the germline V gene (reference sequence). V gave up 6 bases and J gave up 1 base, with 10 bases separating them. There are 13 residues in the CDR3. CDR3 region: CASSPGRSYEQYF. CDR3 in DNA: TGTGCCAGCAGCCCTGGTAGATCCTACGAGCAGTACTTC.

The chain has TRBV5-4 and TRBJ2-1; D is uncertain. Looked up from germline, CDR1 is SGHNT and CDR2 is YYREEE (reference sequence). V lost 4 bases and J 5 bases, leaving 16 bases between the germline ends. The CDR3 runs 15 residues. The CDR3 DNA is TGTGCCAGCAGCCACCCCAAACAGCGAGACAATGAGCAGTTCTTC. Translation: CASSHPKQRDNEQFF.

The chain employs TRBV5-1 and TRBJ2-7; TRBD2 is a possible D gene (6 bases). The CDR3 runs to 14 residues. V was trimmed by 2 bases and J by 0 bases, leaving 9 bases between them. Germline CDR1 SGHRS, CDR2 YFSETQ. The DNA for the CDR3 is TGCGCCAGCAGCTTAGGAGGGAACTCCTACGAGCAGTACTTC. The encoded protein is CASSLGGNSYEQYF.

The chain is built from TRBV6-5 and TRBJ2-2, with D possibly matching TRBD2 (6 bases). The CDR3 runs to 15 residues. V lost 10 bases and J lost 0, with 15 bases in between. Looked up from germline, CDR1 is MNHEY and CDR2 is SVGAGI. The CDR3 bases are TGTGCCACCCAGGACGGGAGCGCGAACACCGGGGAGCTGTTTTTT. Translating it yields CATQDGSANTGELFF.

This clone was picked up a small number of times. The V gene is TRBV29-1, the J gene TRBJ1-1, with D unresolved. There are 12 residues in the CDR3. V lost 4 bases and J 1 base, leaving 7 bases between the germline ends. Germline V CDR1 and CDR2: SQVTM, ANQGSEA. The DNA of the CDR3 is TGCAGCGTTGTCGTTAAGAACACTGAAGCTTTCTTT. This codes for CSVVVKNTEAFF.

The chain carries TRBV10-1 and TRBJ2-2; 9 bases map to TRBD2. CDR3 size: 16 residues. Per germline, CDR1 WNHNN and CDR2 SYGVQD (reference sequence). V shed 2 bases, J shed 4 bases, and the junction held 5 bases outside the gene matches. CDR3 loop: CASSERREGGTGELFF. The CDR3 bases are TGCGCCAGCAGTGAGCGGCGGGAGGGGGGCACCGGGGAGCTGTTTTTT.

The chain joins TRBV5-8 to TRBJ1-5; D unresolved. Trimming took off 6 bases at V and 5 bases at J, with 12 bases between the two ends. The CDR3 length is 13 residues. CDR1 SGHTS and CDR2 YDEGEE come from the germline V gene. CDR3 DNA: TGTGCCAGCACCCGCGGTAACGATCAGCCCCAGCATTTT. Protein product: CASTRGNDQPQHF. The full variable domain, its missing parts supplied by reference TRBV5-8 and TRBJ1-5, is EAGVTQSPTHLIKTRGQQATLRCSPISGHTSVYWYQQALGLGLQFLLWYDEGEERNRGNFPPRFSGRQFPNYSSELNVNALELEDSALYLCASTRGNDQPQHFGDGTRLSIL.

The V call is TRBV27, the J call TRBJ1-2; D is unclear. The CDR3 runs to 16 residues. Germline CDR1 is MNHEY and CDR2 is SMNVEV (reference sequence). Trimming cost V 0 bases and J 4 bases, with 15 bases left between them. The CDR3 nucleotides are TGTGCCAGCAGTTTATCACGGCAGAAAGGTACCTATGGCTACACCTTC. Protein sequence: CASSLSRQKGTYGYTF.

CDR3 loop: CASSLSNRIEAFF. The CDR3, as DNA: TGTGCCAGCAGTTTATCAAACAGGATAGAAGCTTTCTTT. This chain uses TRBV27 with TRBJ1-1, with D maybe TRBD1 (5 bases). Germline V lookup: CDR1 MNHEY, CDR2 SMNVEV (reference sequence). The CDR3 is made up of 13 amino acids. Trimming stripped 0 bases from V and 8 bases from J, with 10 bases between.

This clone was counted a single time. The V call is TRBV11-2, the J call TRBJ1-1; perhaps TRBD1 as D (6 bases). Germline V CDR1 and CDR2: SGHAT, FQNNGV. The CDR3 length is 13 residues. The germline V and J ends were trimmed by 2 bases and 10 bases, with 14 bases remaining between them. The CDR3 bases are TGTGCCAGCAGCTTACCCCACAGGGTTTCAGCTTTCTTT. Encoded protein: CASSLPHRVSAFF.

The gene calls are TRBV9 and TRBJ1-5, with D maybe TRBD1 (6 bases). CDR3 length: 15 residues. The germline V gene has CDR1 SGDLS and CDR2 YYNGEE. The ends were cut back, 0 bases at V and 4 bases at J, with 11 bases in the middle. The CDR3 loop is CASSVGGGVNQPQHF. As DNA, the CDR3 is TGTGCCAGCAGCGTAGGTGGGGGCGTAAATCAGCCCCAGCATTTT.

This clone was observed a few times. V is TRBV2 and J is TRBJ1-4; 11 bases agree with TRBD1. Trimming removed 5 bases from V and 7 bases from J; junction bases left unmatched: 9. Germline CDR1 reads SNHLY; CDR2 reads FYNNEI. The length of the CDR3 is 16 residues. CDR3 protein: CASSPGQGVFREKLFF. The CDR3, as DNA: TGTGCCAGCAGTCCGGGACAGGGGGTATTTCGTGAAAAACTGTTTTTT.

The V and J genes are TRBV27 and TRBJ1-2; TRBD1 agrees at 7 bases. V was clipped by 6 bases and J by 0 bases; unmatched bases: 13. The CDR3 is made up of 17 amino acids. Per the germline V gene, CDR1 is MNHEY and CDR2 is SMNVEV (reference sequence). This CDR3 reads CASSHGQEFSSNYGYTF. The CDR3 DNA reads TGTGCCAGCAGCCACGGACAGGAATTTTCCTCTAACTATGGCTACACCTTC.

The chain employs TRBV19 and TRBJ1-2; no clear D. The CDR3 spans 10 residues. CDR1 and CDR2 from the germline V gene are LNHDA and SQIVND (reference sequence). The germline V and J ends were trimmed by 10 bases and 4 bases, with 7 bases remaining between them. The CDR3 nucleotides read TGTGCCACTAGGACCTATGGCTACACCTTC. Its protein is CATRTYGYTF.

The chain links TRBV6-1 to TRBJ1-2; D is uncertain. CDR3 size: 14 residues. Looked up from germline, CDR1 is MNHNS and CDR2 is SASEGT. V dropped 0 bases and J dropped 0 bases, with 5 bases sitting between them. This CDR3 is CASSEAATNYGYTF. Written as DNA, the CDR3 is TGTGCCAGCAGTGAAGCAGCTACTAACTATGGCTACACCTTC.

The chain carries TRBV13 and TRBJ2-3, with no clear D. This CDR3 region has 15 residues. Trimming cost V 2 bases and J 0 bases, with 9 bases left between them. The V gene's germline CDR1 is PRHDT and CDR2 FYEKMQ (reference sequence). The CDR3 coding sequence is TGTGCCAGCAGCTTAACCCCAGCTAGCACAGATACGCAGTATTTT. It yields the protein CASSLTPASTDTQYF.

The rearrangement joins TRBV7-3 to TRBJ2-2; D remains ambiguous. CDR1 is SGHTA, CDR2 FQGTGA, per germline. V gave up 3 bases and J gave up 6 bases, with 11 bases separating them. The CDR3 runs to 14 residues. The CDR3 spells CASSLLGGSGELFF. CDR3 sequence (DNA): TGTGCCAGCAGCTTGCTCGGTGGCTCCGGGGAGCTGTTTTTT.

CDR3 protein: CSVAYGTDGGYTF. As DNA, the CDR3 is TGCAGCGTAGCCTATGGGACAGATGGGGGCTACACCTTC. This chain connects TRBV29-1 to TRBJ1-2, with 7 nucleotides matching TRBD1. Per the germline V gene, CDR1 is SQVTM and CDR2 is ANQGSEA. The J segment lost 8 bases and the V segment lost 6 bases, leaving 12 bases of the junction unmatched. This CDR3 comprises 13 residues.

This clone was seen more than once but under ten times. CDR3 in amino acids: CAMTGPSTEAFF. DNA of the CDR3: TGTGCCATGACAGGTCCGAGCACTGAAGCTTTCTTT. This chain connects TRBV7-9 to TRBJ1-1; a possible D gene is TRBD1 (6 bases). Germline V lookup: CDR1 SEHNR, CDR2 FQNEAQ (reference sequence). The CDR3 has 12 amino acids. Trimming removed 10 bases at V and 4 bases at J, with 13 bases between. The entire variable domain, with the rest obtained from reference TRBV7-9 and TRBJ1-1, is as follows: DTGVSQNPRHKITKRGQNVTFRCDPISEHNRLYWYRQTLGQGPEFLTYFQNEAQLEKSRLLSDRFSAERPKGSFSTLEIQRTEQGDSAMYLCAMTGPSTEAFFGQGTRLTVV.

The chain carries TRBV12-5 and TRBJ2-1, with D hard to call. CDR3 size: 13 residues. Germline-derived CDR1 and CDR2 are LGHNT and FRNRAP. V was cut by 6 bases and J by 8 bases, with 14 bases left in between. CDR3 residues: CASGPVEFDEQFF. CDR3 sequence (DNA): TGTGCTAGTGGGCCGGTGGAGTTCGATGAGCAGTTCTTC.

This clone has just a few counts. The chain recombines TRBV5-4 with TRBJ2-2, with D perhaps matching TRBD2 (5 bases). Germline V gene lookup returns CDR1 SGHNT and CDR2 YYREEE (reference sequence). The CDR3 is 15 amino acids. V was shortened by 4 bases and J by 5 bases, with 15 bases between the two germline ends. This CDR3 reads CASSDEGRPTGELFF. The DNA for the CDR3 is TGTGCCAGCAGCGATGAGGGCAGGCCGACCGGGGAGCTGTTTTTT. Supplemented by reference TRBV5-4 and TRBJ2-2, the full variable domain reads ETGVTQSPTHLIKTRGQQVTLRCSSQSGHNTVSWYQQALGQGPQFIFQYYREEENGRGNFPPRFSGLQFPNYSSELNVNALELDDSALYLCASSDEGRPTGELFFGEGSRLTVL.